This T cell receptor (beta chain) was found in a study of early stage breast cancer tumors. About the research overall: Samples were sequenced at approximately 10-fold average coverage. Notes on the study in general: Compared with adjacent normal breast tissue, tumors showed roughly 2.4-fold greater T cell density and higher clonality. Comparing each tissue with blood distinguished tumor from normal in most of the 16 patients.

This CDR3 has 15 amino acids. J was trimmed by 2 bases and V by 7 bases; bases with no gene match: 6. Germline loops: CDR1 LNHDA, CDR2 SQIVND (reference sequence). This clone was observed a few times. Antigen: not known. The assay was immunoSEQ multiplex PCR, and TCRdb's table has in-frame clones only and misses some. The sample yields under 30,000 clones, 72% seen once. Material: blood. This receptor was taken from a person between 50 and 60 years old with breast cancer. The rearrangement joins TRBV19 to TRBJ2-2, with 8 nucleotides matching TRBD1. In DNA, the CDR3 is TGTGCCAGTATTTTGACAGGGGCTAACACCGGGGAGCTGTTTTTT. It encodes CASILTGANTGELFF.